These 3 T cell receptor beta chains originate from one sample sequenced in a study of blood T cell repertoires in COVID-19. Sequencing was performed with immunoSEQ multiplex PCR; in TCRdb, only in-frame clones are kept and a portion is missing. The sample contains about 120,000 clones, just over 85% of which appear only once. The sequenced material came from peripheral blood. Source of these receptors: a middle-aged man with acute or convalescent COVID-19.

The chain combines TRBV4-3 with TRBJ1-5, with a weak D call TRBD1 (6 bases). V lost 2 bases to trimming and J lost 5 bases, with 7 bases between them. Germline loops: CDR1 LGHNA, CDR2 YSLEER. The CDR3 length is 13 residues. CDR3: CASSQRTDQPQHF. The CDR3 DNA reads TGCGCCAGCAGCCAAAGGACAGATCAGCCCCAGCATTTT.

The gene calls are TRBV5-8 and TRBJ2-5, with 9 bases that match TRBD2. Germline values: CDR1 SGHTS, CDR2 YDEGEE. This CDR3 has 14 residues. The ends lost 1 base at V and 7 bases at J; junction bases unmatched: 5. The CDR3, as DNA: TGTGCCAGCAGCTTGCTAGCGGGGCCGGTGACCCAGTACTTC. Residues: CASSLLAGPVTQYF.

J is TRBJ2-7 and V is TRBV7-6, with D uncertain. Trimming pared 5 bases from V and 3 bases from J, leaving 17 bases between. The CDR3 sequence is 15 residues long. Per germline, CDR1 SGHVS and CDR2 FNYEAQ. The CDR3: CASSRRRVFGYEQYF. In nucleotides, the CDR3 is TGTGCCAGCAGCCGGAGACGGGTTTTCGGCTACGAGCAGTACTTC.